This T cell receptor (beta chain) was sequenced during a study of response to subunit inactivated influenza vaccine. Study outcomes and limitations: T cells newly recruited by each seasonal influenza vaccination are few, the authors suggested.

CDR1 is SGHRS and CDR2 is YFSETQ in the germline V gene. This CDR3 is built from 13 residues. Between the trimmed V and J ends, which lost 5 bases and 5 bases, there was a span of 11 bases. TCRdb called the RT-PCR reads again in MiXCR, with one record for every CDR3 protein. The table lists over 400,000 distinct CDR3 sequences, roughly 9.8% of them singletons, with 9.5% to 15% in the top ten. This clonotype was counted many times. Its antigen is currently unknown. Specimen: PBMCs from blood, collected 40 to 50 days after vaccination. This receptor was obtained from a man aged 45 to 65 who received an inactivated influenza vaccine. J is TRBJ2-1 and V is TRBV5-1; unclear D gene. CDR3 sequence (DNA): TGCGCCAGCAGGGTTCGGACGAACAATGAGCAGTTCTTC. It yields the protein CASRVRTNNEQFF.